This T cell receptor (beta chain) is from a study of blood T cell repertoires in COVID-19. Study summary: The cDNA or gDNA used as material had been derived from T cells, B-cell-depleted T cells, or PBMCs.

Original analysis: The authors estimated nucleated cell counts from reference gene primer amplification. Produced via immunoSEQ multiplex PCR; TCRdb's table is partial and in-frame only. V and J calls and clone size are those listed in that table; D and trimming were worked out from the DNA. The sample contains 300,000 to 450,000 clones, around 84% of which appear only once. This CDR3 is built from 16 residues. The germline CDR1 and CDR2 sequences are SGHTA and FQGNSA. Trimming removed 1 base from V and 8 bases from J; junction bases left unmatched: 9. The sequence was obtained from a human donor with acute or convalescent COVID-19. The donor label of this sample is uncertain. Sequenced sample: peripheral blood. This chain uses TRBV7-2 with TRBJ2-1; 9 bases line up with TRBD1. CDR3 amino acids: CASSLVWGTGFDEQFF. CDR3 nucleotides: TGTGCCAGCAGCTTAGTATGGGGGACAGGGTTCGATGAGCAGTTCTTC.